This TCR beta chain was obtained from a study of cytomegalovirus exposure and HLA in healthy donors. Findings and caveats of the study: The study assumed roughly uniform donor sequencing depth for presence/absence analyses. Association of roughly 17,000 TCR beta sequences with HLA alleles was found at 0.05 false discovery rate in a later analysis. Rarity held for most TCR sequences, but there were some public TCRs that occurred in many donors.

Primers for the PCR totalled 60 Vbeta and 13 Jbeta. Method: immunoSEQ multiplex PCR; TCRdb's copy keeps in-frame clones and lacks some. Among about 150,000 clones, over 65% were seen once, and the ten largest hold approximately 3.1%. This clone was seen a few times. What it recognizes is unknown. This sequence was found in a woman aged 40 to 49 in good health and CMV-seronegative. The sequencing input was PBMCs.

The chain's CDR3 is CASSLQGATNEKLFF. CDR3 coding DNA: TGTGCCAGCAGCTTGCAGGGGGCAACTAATGAAAAACTGTTTTTT. The genes are TRBV2 and TRBJ1-4; TRBD1 matches 7 bases. CDR3 length: 15 amino acids. V lost 6 bases and J lost 0; bases outside the gene matches: 4. Germline loops: CDR1 SNHLY, CDR2 FYNNEI.